Listed below are T cell receptor beta chains from one sample, sequenced in a study of T cell responses to AZD1222 COVID-19 vaccine. Clones were read by immunoSEQ multiplex PCR, and TCRdb kept only the in-frame ones, dropping some. Here the sample spans fewer than 150,000 clones, about 88% being singletons. The input for sequencing was peripheral blood, taken on day 0 of AZD1222 vaccination. The receptors originated from an adult in good health. Both conserved end residues are part of each CDR3. A D gene is named only where the DNA matches it firmly. Clone size, where shown, is once, few, many, or a class for clones that have expanded.

TRBV19	once	TRBD1	TRBJ1-2	TGTGCCAGCCGGTCCCACACAGGGGGCAACTATGGCTACACCTTC	CASRSHTGGNYGYTF
TRBV30	-	-	TRBJ1-1	TGTGCCCGAAGATACCTGAACACTGAAGCTTTCTTT	CARRYLNTEAFF
TRBV5-5	-	TRBD1	TRBJ1-2	TGTGCCAGCAGCGATGGACAGGGGTCATGGCTCGTCTATGGCTACACCTTC	CASSDGQGSWLVYGYTF
TRBV27	few	-	TRBJ2-3	TGTGCCAGCAGTTTATACGGCGATACGCAGTATTTT	CASSLYGDTQYF
TRBV11-3	-	-	TRBJ2-7	TGTGCCAGCAGCCTCAGAAACGAGCAGTACTTC	CASSLRNEQYF
TRBV4-2	-	-	TRBJ1-5	TGTGCCAGCAGCCATCTAGGAGGGGGCAATCAGCCCCAGCATTTT	CASSHLGGGNQPQHF
TRBV7-2	-	-	TRBJ1-2	TGTGCCAGCAGCTTACCTGGACAGCCTAACTATGGCTACACCTTC	CASSLPGQPNYGYTF
TRBV7-9	-	-	TRBJ1-6	TGTGCCAGCAGCCGGAAAGTGGAAACTTCACCCCTCCACTTT	CASSRKVETSPLHF
TRBV7-2	-	TRBD1	TRBJ1-2	TGTGCCAGCAGCCCACAGGGGGCTGGGCATGGCTACACCTTC	CASSPQGAGHGYTF
TRBV5-1	-	-	TRBJ2-2	TGCGCCAGCAGCAGGCTGCAGGATCAGGGCACCGGGGAGCTGTTTTTT	CASSRLQDQGTGELFF
TRBV10-3	-	-	TRBJ2-7	TGTGCCATCAGTGACCCCACAGGGACCTCCTACGAGCAGTACTTC	CAISDPTGTSYEQYF
TRBV21-1	-	-	TRBJ2-6	-	CASSSLVEWGSGANVLTF
TRBV28	-	-	TRBJ1-4	TGTGCCAGCAGTTCAGACCCCTCGAGGGAAAAACTGTTTTTT	CASSSDPSREKLFF
TRBV4-1	-	TRBD2	TRBJ2-5	TGCGCCAGCAGCCAAGCGCCCGGGGGGACGGAGACCCAGTACTTC	CASSQAPGGTETQYF
TRBV6-6	once	-	TRBJ2-7	TGTGCCAGCAGTTACCCCCCTCGCGAGCAGTACTTC	CASSYPPREQYF
TRBV21-1	-	-	TRBJ2-5	TGTGCCAGCAGCGACGGACAACAAGAGACCCAGTACTTC	CASSDGQQETQYF
TRBV6-5	once	-	TRBJ1-5	TGTGCCAGCAGTTACTCGACCAGGTCTCAGCCCCAGCATTTT	CASSYSTRSQPQHF
TRBV7-2	-	TRBD1	TRBJ2-2	TGTGCCAGCAGCACTCGACAGGGGGCGGACACCGGGGAGCTGTTTTTT	CASSTRQGADTGELFF
TRBV6-1	-	-	TRBJ2-3	TGTGCCAGCAGTGATACGGCAACGCAGTATTTT	CASSDTATQYF
TRBV27	once	-	TRBJ1-2	TGTGCCAGCAGTTTAACAGGGAACTATGGCTACACCTTC	CASSLTGNYGYTF
TRBV7-3	-	TRBD1	TRBJ2-7	TGTGCCAGCAGCTTTTCCCCCCGGGACAGGGGGCAGGAGCAGTACTTC	CASSFSPRDRGQEQYF
TRBV7-3	-	-	TRBJ1-1	TGTGCCAGCAAATTGACATCGAACACTGAAGCTTTCTTT	CASKLTSNTEAFF
TRBV18	-	TRBD1	TRBJ1-5	TGTGCCAGCTCACCTCAGACAGGGAATCAGCCCCAGCATTTT	CASSPQTGNQPQHF
TRBV4-3	many	-	TRBJ2-1	TGCGCCAGCAGCCAAGATTGGACAGGAGGGGGTAATGAGCAGTTCTTC	CASSQDWTGGGNEQFF
TRBV19	-	-	TRBJ1-6	TGTGCCAGTAGTATAGAAGAGAATTCACCCCTCCACTTT	CASSIEENSPLHF
TRBV5-1	-	-	TRBJ2-6	TGCGCCAGCAGCTTGACAGGGACCTCTGGGGCCAACGTCCTGACTTTC	CASSLTGTSGANVLTF
TRBV5-1	-	TRBD1	TRBJ2-2	TGCGCCAGCAGCGTAACCGGGACAGGAAGGACCGGGGAGCTGTTTTTT	CASSVTGTGRTGELFF
TRBV19	few	-	TRBJ2-4	TGTGCCAGTAGTATGGGGACAAACATTCAGTACTTC	CASSMGTNIQYF
TRBV2	-	-	TRBJ1-4	TGTGCCAGCAAGTGGGGATCTAATGAAAAACTGTTTTTT	CASKWGSNEKLFF